This section outlines one TCR beta chain sequence together with its context. Using immunoSEQ multiplex PCR, the repertoire was profiled, and TCRdb retains in-frame clones only, with some absent. The table includes tens of thousands of clones, just over 90% detected once. The data were taken from a study of T cell changes during pregnancy in multiple sclerosis. The sequence came from a female donor with multiple sclerosis, enrolled in a pregnancy study. The material was CD8+ T cells from peripheral blood mononuclear cells, obtained after pregnancy.

The CDR3 sequence is CASSQNDLYF. The CDR3 nucleotides read TGTGCCAGCAGCCAAAACGACTTATATTTT. V and J are TRBV7-9 and TRBJ2-3; D is uncertain. Trimming removed 5 bases from V and 15 bases from J, with 12 bases in between. The CDR3 totals 10 residues. Per germline, CDR1 SEHNR and CDR2 FQNEAQ (reference sequence).